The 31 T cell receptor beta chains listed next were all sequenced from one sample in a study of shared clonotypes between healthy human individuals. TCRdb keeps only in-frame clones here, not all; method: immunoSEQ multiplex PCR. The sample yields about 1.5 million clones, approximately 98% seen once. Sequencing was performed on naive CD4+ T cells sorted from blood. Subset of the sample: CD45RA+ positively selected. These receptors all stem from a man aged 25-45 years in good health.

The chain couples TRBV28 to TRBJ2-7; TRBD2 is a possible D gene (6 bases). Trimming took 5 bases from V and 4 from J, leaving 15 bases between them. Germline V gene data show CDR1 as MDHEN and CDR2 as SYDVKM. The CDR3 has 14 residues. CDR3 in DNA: TGTGCCAGCAGTGAGACTAGGCCGGGATACGAGCAGTACTTC. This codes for CASSETRPGYEQYF.

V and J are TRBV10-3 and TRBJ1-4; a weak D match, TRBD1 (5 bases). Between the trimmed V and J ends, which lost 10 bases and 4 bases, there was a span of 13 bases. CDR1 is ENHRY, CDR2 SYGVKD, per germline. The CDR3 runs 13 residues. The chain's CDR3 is CASQDSLNEKLFF. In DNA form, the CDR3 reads TGTGCCAGCCAAGACAGCCTTAATGAAAAACTGTTTTTT.

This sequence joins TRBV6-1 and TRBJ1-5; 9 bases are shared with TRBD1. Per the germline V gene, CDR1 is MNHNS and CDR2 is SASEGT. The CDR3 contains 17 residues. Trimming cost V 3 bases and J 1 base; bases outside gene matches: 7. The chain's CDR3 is CASSEWTGDSSNQPQHF. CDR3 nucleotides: TGTGCCAGCAGTGAGTGGACAGGGGATTCGAGCAATCAGCCCCAGCATTTT.

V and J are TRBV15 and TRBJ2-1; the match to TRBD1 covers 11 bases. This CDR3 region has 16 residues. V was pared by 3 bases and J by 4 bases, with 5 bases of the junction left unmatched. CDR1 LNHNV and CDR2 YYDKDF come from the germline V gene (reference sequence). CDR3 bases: TGTGCCACCAGCAGCACCGGGACAGGGGGTTACAATGAGCAGTTCTTC. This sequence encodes CATSSTGTGGYNEQFF.

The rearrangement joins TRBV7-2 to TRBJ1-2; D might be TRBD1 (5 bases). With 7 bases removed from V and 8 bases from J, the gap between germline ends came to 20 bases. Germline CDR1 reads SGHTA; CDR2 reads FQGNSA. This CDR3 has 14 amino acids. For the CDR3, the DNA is TGTGCCAGCACTTTCGCCGGCAGGGAGGGCGGCTACACCTTC. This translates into CASTFAGREGGYTF.

CDR3 sequence: CATSRSDPRNEQFF. CDR3 sequence (DNA): TGTGCCACCAGCAGATCGGACCCCCGCAATGAGCAGTTCTTC. This sequence joins TRBV15 and TRBJ2-1; no clear D. Germline assignment: CDR1 LNHNV and CDR2 YYDKDF (reference sequence). Trimming pared 2 bases from V and 6 bases from J, leaving 11 bases between. The CDR3 contains 14 residues.

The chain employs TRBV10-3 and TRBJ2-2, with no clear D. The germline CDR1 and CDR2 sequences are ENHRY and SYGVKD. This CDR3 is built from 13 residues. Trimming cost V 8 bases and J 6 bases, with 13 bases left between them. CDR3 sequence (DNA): TGTGCCATCTCGGACCGTACGGCCGGGGAGCTGTTTTTT. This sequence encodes CAISDRTAGELFF.

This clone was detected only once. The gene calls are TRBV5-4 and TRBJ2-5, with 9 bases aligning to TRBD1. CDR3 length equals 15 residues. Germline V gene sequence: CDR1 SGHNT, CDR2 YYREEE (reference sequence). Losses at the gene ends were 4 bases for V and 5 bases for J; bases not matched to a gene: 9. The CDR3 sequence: CASSERTGAGETQYF. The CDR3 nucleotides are TGTGCCAGCAGCGAACGGACAGGGGCGGGCGAGACCCAGTACTTC.

Written as DNA, the CDR3 is TGTGCCAGCAGCGTAGTGGGAGGGCTCGACGAGCAGTACTTC. Translation: CASSVVGGLDEQYF. The rearrangement links TRBV9 to TRBJ2-7, with 7 positions matching TRBD2. The CDR3 runs to 14 residues. V lost 0 bases to trimming and J lost 5 bases; unmatched junction nucleotides: 5. The germline CDR1 and CDR2 sequences are SGDLS and YYNGEE.

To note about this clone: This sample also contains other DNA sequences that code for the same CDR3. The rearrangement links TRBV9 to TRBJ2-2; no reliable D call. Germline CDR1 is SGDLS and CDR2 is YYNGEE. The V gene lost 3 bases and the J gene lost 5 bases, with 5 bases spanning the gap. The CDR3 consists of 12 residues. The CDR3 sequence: CASSGLTGELFF. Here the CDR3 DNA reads TGTGCCAGCAGCGGACTTACCGGGGAGCTGTTTTTT.

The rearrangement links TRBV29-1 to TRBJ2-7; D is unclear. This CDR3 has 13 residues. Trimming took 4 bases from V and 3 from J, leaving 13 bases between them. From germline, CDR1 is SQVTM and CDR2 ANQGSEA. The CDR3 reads CSVVSSILYEQYF. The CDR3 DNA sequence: TGCAGCGTTGTGTCTAGTATACTCTACGAGCAGTACTTC.

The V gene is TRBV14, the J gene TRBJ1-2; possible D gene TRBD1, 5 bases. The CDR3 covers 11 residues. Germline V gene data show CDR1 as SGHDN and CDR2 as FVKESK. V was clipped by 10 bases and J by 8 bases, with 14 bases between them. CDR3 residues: CAISGLGGYTF. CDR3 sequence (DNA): TGTGCCATCTCAGGGTTGGGCGGCTACACCTTC.

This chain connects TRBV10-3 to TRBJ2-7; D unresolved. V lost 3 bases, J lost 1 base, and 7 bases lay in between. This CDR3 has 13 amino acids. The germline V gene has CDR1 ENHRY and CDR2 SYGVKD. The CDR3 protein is CAISEATSYEQYF. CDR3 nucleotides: TGTGCCATCAGTGAAGCTACTTCCTACGAGCAGTACTTC.

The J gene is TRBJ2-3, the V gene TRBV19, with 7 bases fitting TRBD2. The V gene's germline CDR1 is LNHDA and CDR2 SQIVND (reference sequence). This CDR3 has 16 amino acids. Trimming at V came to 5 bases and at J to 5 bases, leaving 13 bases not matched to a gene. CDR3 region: CASSGGSAPSLDTQYF. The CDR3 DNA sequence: TGTGCCAGTAGTGGCGGGAGTGCCCCTAGTTTAGATACGCAGTATTTT.

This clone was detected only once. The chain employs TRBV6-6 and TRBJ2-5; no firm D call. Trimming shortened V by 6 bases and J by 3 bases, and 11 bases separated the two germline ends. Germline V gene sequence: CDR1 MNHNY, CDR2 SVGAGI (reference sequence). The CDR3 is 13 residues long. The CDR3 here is CASRRVPEETQYF. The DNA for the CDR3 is TGTGCCAGCAGACGGGTTCCAGAAGAGACCCAGTACTTC.

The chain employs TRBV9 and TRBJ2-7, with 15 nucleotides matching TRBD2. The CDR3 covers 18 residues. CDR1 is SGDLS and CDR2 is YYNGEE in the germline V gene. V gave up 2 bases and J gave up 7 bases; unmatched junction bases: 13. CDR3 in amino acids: CASSVGTGGLAGGQEQYF. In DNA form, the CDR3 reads TGTGCCAGCAGCGTTGGGACAGGGGGACTAGCGGGAGGTCAAGAGCAGTACTTC.

The CDR3 sequence is CASSFAGDQPQHF. As DNA, the CDR3 is TGCGCCAGCAGCTTTGCAGGGGATCAGCCCCAGCATTTT. The rearrangement joins TRBV5-1 to TRBJ1-5, with D tentatively TRBD1 (6 bases). V dropped 2 bases and J dropped 5 bases, with 8 bases sitting between them. The CDR3 extends over 13 amino acids. The germline V gene has CDR1 SGHRS and CDR2 YFSETQ.

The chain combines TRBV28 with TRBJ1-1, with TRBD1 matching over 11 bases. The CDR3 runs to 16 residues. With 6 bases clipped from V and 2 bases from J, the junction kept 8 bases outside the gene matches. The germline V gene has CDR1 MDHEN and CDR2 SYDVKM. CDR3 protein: CASRGQGAVRNTEAFF. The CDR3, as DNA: TGTGCCAGCAGAGGACAGGGGGCTGTAAGAAACACTGAAGCTTTCTTT. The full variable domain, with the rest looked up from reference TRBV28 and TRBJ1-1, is DVKVTQSSRYLVKRTGEKVFLECVQDMDHENMFWYRQDPGLGLRLIYFSYDVKMKEKGDIPEGYSVSREKKERFSLILESASTNQTSMYLCASRGQGAVRNTEAFFGQGTRLTVV.

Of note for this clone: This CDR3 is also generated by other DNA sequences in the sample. The CDR3 coding sequence is TGTGCCAGCAGTACCTCTAGCGGGAGACGGTACGAGCAGTACTTC. Amino acid sequence: CASSTSSGRRYEQYF. The chain uses TRBV28 and TRBJ2-7, with TRBD2 identical over 10 bases. The CDR3 has 15 amino acids. V was pared by 5 bases and J by 4 bases, with 8 bases of the junction left unmatched. Per the germline V gene, CDR1 is MDHEN and CDR2 is SYDVKM.

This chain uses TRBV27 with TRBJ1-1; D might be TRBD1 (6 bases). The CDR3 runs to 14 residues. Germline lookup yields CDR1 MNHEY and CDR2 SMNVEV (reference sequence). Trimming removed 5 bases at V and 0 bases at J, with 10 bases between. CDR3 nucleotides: TGTGCCAGCAGTATGACAGGTCTGAACACTGAAGCTTTCTTT. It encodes CASSMTGLNTEAFF.

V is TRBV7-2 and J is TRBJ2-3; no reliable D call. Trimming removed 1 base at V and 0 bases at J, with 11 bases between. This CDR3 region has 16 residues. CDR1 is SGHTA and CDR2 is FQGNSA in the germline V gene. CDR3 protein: CASSLVSSSSTDTQYF. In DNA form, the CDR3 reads TGTGCCAGCAGCTTAGTCTCTTCCTCTAGCACAGATACGCAGTATTTT.

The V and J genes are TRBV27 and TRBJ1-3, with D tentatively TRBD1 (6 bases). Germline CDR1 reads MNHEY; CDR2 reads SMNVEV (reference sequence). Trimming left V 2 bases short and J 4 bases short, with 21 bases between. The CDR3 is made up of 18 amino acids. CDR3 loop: CASSLGPPFGGSGNTIYF. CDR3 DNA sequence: TGTGCCAGCAGTTTAGGCCCCCCTTTTGGGGGCTCCGGAAACACCATATATTTT.

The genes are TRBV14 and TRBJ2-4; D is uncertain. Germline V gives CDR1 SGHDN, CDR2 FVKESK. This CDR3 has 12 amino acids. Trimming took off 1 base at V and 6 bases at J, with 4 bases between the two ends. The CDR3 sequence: CASSQVGNIQYF. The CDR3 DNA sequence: TGTGCCAGCAGCCAAGTGGGAAACATTCAGTACTTC. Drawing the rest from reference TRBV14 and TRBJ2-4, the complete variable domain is EAGVTQFPSHSVIEKGQTVTLRCDPISGHDNLYWYRRVMGKEIKFLLHFVKESKQDESGMPNNRFLAERTGGTYSTLKVQPAELEDSGVYFCASSQVGNIQYFGAGTRLSVL.

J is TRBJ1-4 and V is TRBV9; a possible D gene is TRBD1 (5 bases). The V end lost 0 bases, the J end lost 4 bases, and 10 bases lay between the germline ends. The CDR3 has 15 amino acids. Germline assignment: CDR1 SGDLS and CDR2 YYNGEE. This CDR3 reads CASSVGFGGNEKLFF. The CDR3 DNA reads TGTGCCAGCAGCGTAGGTTTTGGGGGTAATGAAAAACTGTTTTTT.

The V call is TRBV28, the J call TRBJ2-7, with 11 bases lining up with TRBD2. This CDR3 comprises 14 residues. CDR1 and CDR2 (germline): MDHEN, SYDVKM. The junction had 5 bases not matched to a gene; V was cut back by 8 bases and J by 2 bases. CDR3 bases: TGTGCCAGCGCCACTAGCGGGAGAACCTACGAGCAGTACTTC. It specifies CASATSGRTYEQYF.

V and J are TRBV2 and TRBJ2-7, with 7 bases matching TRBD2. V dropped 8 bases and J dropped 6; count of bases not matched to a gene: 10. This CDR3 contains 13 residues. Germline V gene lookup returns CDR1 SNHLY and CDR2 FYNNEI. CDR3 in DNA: TGTGCCAGCCGGTGGGGAGGGGCCATCGAGCAGTACTTC. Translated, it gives CASRWGGAIEQYF.

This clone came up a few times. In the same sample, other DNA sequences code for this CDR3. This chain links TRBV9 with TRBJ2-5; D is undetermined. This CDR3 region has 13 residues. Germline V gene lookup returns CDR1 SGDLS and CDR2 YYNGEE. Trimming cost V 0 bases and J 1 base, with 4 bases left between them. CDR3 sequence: CASSVGPQETQYF. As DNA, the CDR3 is TGTGCCAGCAGCGTAGGGCCCCAAGAGACCCAGTACTTC. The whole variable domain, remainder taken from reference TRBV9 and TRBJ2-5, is DSGVTQTPKHLITATGQRVTLRCSPRSGDLSVYWYQQSLDQGLQFLIQYYNGEERAKGNILERFSAQQFPDLHSELNLSSLELGDSALYFCASSVGPQETQYFGPGTRLLVL.

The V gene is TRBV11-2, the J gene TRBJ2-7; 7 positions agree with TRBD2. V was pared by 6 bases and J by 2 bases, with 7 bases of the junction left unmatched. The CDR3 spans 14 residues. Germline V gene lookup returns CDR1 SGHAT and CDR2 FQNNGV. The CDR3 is CASSRDGRTYEQYF. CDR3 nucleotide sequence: TGTGCCAGCAGTAGAGACGGGAGGACCTACGAGCAGTACTTC.

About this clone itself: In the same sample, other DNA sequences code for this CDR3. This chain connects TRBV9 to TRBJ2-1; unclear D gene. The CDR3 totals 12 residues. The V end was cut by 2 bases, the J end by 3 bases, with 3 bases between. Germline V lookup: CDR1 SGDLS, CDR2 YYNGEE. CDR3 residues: CASSVGYNEQFF. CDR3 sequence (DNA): TGTGCCAGCAGCGTGGGCTACAATGAGCAGTTCTTC.

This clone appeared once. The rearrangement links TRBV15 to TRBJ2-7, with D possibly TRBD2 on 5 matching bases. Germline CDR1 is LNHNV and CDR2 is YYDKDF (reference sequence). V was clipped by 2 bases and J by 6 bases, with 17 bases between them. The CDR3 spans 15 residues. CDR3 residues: CATSRNPGNSVEQYF. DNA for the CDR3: TGTGCCACCAGCAGAAACCCGGGGAACAGCGTCGAGCAGTACTTC.

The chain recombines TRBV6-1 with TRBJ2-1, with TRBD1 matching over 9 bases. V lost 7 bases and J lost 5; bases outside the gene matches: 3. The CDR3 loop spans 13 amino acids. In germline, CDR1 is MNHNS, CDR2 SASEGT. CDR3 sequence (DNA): TGTGCCAGCACAAGGACAGGGGACAATGAGCAGTTCTTC. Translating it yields CASTRTGDNEQFF.